This note documents a single T cell receptor (beta chain) sequence. Its antigen is unidentified. Some clones are missing from TCRdb's copy, which holds only in-frame ones; the method was immunoSEQ multiplex PCR. The table has 25,000 to 35,000 clones, more than 75% seen once. This record belongs to a study of T cells in localized non-small cell lung cancer. V was clipped by 2 bases and J by 8 bases; unmatched bases: 6. The CDR3 is 15 amino acids. Germline V lookup: CDR1 LNHDA, CDR2 SQIVND (reference sequence). Findings of the study overall: Median around 54 top-100 tumor clones were shared with paired adjacent lung. Because only a single region of the tumor was sequenced, heterogeneity remains possible.

The V and J genes are TRBV19 and TRBJ1-4; 9 nucleotides agree with TRBD1. This sample comprised peripheral blood, obtained before any cancer treatment. The TCR was taken from a female donor over 55 with stage III squamous cell lung carcinoma. The CDR3 nucleotides read TGTGCCAGTAGTATACGACGAGGGACAGGGGAAAAACTGTTTTTT. This sequence encodes CASSIRRGTGEKLFF.